This T cell receptor beta chain emerged from a study of shared clonotypes between healthy human individuals. Study details: A couple of women and three men aged 18 to 49 served as donors. Used for every donor were three CD4 naive, three CD4 memory, two CD8 naive and one CD8 memory plate. The study's findings and limits: Of the naive CD4 clonotypes, approximately 5% were shared across a handful of donors.

About this clone: Antigen: not known.

Generated by immunoSEQ multiplex PCR, the TCRdb table keeps only in-frame clones and is missing some. The sample records more than 900,000 clones, approximately 80% being singletons. The V gene's germline CDR1 is SGHRS and CDR2 YFSETQ. The V end was cut by 6 bases, the J end by 7 bases, with 14 bases between. The CDR3 contains 13 residues. Sequenced sample: memory CD4+ T cells from PBMCs. Specified subset: CD45RA-negative fraction. The sequence was collected from a man aged 18 to 29 in good health. Some clones in this sample may be carry-over from other donors' samples. The chain is built from TRBV5-1 and TRBJ2-1; perhaps TRBD2 as D (5 bases). CDR3 region: CASKREPGNEQFF. Here the CDR3 DNA reads TGCGCCAGCAAAAGGGAGCCGGGAAATGAGCAGTTCTTC.